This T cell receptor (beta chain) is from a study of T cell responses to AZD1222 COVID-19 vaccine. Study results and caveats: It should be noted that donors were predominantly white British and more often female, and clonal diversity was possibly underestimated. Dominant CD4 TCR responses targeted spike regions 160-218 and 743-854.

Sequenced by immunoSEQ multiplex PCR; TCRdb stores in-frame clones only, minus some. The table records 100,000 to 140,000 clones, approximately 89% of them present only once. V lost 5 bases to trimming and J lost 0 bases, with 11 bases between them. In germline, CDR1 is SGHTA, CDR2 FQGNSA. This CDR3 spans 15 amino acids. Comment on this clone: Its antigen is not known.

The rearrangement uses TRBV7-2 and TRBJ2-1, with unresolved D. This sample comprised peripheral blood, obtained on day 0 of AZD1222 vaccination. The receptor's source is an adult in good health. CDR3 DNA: TGTGCCAGCAGCCCGGCTATAAACTCCTACAATGAGCAGTTCTTC. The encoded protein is CASSPAINSYNEQFF.